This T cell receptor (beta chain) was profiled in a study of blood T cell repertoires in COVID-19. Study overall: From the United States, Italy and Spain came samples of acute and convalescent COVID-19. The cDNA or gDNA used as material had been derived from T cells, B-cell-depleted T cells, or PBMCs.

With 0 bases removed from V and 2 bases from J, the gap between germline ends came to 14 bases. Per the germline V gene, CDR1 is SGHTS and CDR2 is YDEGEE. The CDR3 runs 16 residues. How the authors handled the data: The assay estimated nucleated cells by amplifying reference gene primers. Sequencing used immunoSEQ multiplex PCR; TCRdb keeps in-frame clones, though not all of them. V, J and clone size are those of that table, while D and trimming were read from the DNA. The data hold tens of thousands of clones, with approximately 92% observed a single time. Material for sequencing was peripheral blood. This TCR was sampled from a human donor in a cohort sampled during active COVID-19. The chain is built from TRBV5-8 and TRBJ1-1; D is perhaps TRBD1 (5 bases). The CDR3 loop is CASSLAGGGFNTEAFF. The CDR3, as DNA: TGTGCCAGCAGCTTGGCCGGGGGGGGGTTCAACACTGAAGCTTTCTTT. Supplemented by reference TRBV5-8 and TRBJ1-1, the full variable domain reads EAGVTQSPTHLIKTRGQQATLRCSPISGHTSVYWYQQALGLGLQFLLWYDEGEERNRGNFPPRFSGRQFPNYSSELNVNALELEDSALYLCASSLAGGGFNTEAFFGQGTRLTVV.